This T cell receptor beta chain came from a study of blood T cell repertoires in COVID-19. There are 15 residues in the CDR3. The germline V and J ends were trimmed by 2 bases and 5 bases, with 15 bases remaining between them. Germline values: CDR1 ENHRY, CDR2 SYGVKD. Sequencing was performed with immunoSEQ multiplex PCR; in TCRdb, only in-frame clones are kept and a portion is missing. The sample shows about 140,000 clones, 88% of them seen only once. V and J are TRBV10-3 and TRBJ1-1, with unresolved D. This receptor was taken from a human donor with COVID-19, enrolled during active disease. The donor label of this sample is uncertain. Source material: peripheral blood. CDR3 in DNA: TGTGCCATCAGTGAGACCCTGACTTCTAAAACTGAAGCTTTCTTT. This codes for CAISETLTSKTEAFF.